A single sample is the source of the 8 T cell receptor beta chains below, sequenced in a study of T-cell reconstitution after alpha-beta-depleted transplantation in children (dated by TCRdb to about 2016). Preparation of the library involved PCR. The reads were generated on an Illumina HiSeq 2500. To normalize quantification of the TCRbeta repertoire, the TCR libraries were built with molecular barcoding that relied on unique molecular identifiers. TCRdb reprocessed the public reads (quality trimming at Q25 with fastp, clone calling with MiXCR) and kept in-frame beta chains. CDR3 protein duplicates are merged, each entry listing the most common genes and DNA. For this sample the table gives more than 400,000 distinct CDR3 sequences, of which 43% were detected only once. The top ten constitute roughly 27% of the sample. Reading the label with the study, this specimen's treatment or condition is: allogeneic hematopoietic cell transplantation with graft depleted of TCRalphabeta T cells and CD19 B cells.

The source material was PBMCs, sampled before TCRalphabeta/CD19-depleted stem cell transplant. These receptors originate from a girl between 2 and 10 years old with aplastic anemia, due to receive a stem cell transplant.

The CDR3 DNA follows: TGCGCCAGCAGCCAAGATGGGCGAGGGGGAAAAAGAGCCGGGGAGCTGTTTTTT. It yields the protein CASSQDGRGGKRAGELFF. This chain joins TRBV4-1 and TRBJ2-2, with D perhaps matching TRBD1 (6 bases). Trimming left V 0 bases short and J 6 bases short, with 20 bases between. This CDR3 region has 18 residues. The germline V gene encodes CDR1 MGHRA and CDR2 YSYEKL.

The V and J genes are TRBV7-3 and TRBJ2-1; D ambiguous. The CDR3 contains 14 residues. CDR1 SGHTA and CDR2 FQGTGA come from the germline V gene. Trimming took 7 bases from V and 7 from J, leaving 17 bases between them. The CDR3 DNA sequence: TGTGCCAGCAACCGCCTTCGTGGTTGGAATGAGCAGTTCTTC. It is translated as CASNRLRGWNEQFF.

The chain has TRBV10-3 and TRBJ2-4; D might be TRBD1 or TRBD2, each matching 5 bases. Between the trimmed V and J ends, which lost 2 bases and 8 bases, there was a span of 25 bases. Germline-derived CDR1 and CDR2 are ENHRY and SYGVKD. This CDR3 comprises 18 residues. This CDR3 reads CAISEGAPGPIFLDIQYF. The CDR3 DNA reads TGTGCCATCAGTGAGGGCGCCCCGGGACCGATCTTCTTGGACATTCAGTACTTC.

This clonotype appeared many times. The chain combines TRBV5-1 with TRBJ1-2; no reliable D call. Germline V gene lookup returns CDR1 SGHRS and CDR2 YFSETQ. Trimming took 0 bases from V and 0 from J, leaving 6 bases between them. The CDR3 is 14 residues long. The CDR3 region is CASSLEPANYGYTF. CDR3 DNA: TGCGCCAGCAGCTTGGAGCCAGCTAACTATGGCTACACCTTC.

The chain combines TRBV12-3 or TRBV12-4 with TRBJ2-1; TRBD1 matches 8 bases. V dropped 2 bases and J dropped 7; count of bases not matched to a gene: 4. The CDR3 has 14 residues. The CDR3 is CASSLRTGFNEQFF. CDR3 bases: TGTGCCAGCAGTTTAAGGACAGGGTTTAATGAGCAGTTCTTC.

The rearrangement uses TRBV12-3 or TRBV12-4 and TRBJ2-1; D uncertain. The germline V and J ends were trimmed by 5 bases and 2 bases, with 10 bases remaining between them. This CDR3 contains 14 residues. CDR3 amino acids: CASSPPEPYNEQFF. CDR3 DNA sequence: TGTGCCAGCAGTCCCCCGGAACCCTACAATGAGCAGTTCTTC.

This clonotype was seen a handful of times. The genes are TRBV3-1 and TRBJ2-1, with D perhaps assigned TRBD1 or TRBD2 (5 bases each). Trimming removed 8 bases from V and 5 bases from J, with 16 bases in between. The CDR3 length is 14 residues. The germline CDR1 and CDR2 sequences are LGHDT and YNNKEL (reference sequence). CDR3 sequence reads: CASGHLRADNEQFF. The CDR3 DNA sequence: TGTGCCAGCGGACACCTGAGGGCGGACAATGAGCAGTTCTTC.

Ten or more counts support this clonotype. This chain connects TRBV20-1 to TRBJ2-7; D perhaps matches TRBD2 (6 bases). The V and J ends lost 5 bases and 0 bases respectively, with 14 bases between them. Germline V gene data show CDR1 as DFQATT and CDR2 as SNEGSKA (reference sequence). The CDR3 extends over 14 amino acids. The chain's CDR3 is CSAHSAGSSYEQYF. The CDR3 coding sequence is TGCAGTGCTCATAGTGCGGGGAGCTCCTACGAGCAGTACTTC.